This passage covers 11 T cell receptor beta chains from one sample sequenced in a study of CD8+CD57+ T cells in acquired aplastic anemia. An expansion of CD8+CD57+ cells by flow cytometry had been shown in patients chosen for sequencing. Genomic DNA acted as the template from which TCR beta VDJ combination and CDR3 sequence profiling were carried out. TCRdb ran MiXCR on the reads and lists one entry per CDR3 protein. The sample contains around 200,000 distinct CDR3 sequences, roughly three fifths of which appear only once. Sequencing was performed on sorted CD4+, CD8+, or CD8+CD57+ T cells (not recorded which) from PBMCs. The origin of the receptors is a human donor with aplastic anemia.

There are a few counts of this clonotype. V gene TRBV20-1 combines with J gene TRBJ2-1; D perhaps matches TRBD1 (6 bases). The V end was cut by 6 bases, the J end by 3 bases, with 9 bases between. Per germline, CDR1 DFQATT and CDR2 SNEGSKA (reference sequence). The CDR3 has 12 residues. The CDR3 DNA sequence: TGCAGTGCAAGGACAGACTACAATGAGCAGTTCTTC. This gives the protein CSARTDYNEQFF.

The chain has TRBV27 and TRBJ1-2; D remains ambiguous. V lost 3 bases and J lost 3, with 8 bases in between. The CDR3 has 13 amino acids. Per the germline V gene, CDR1 is MNHEY and CDR2 is SMNVEV (reference sequence). CDR3 region: CASSFGVDYGYTF. CDR3 nucleotide sequence: TGTGCCAGCAGTTTTGGGGTTGACTATGGCTACACCTTC.

The chain has TRBV20-1 and TRBJ2-3; D might be TRBD2 (5 bases). There are 12 residues in the CDR3. CDR1 is DFQATT and CDR2 is SNEGSKA in the germline V gene (reference sequence). V was trimmed by 6 bases and J by 4 bases, leaving 11 bases between them. The CDR3 nucleotides are TGCAGTGCGCAAGGAGGTCCAGATACGCAGTATTTT. Protein: CSAQGGPDTQYF.

The chain joins TRBV9 to TRBJ1-1; TRBD1 might be the D (6 bases). The CDR3 is made up of 14 amino acids. Germline CDR1 SGDLS, CDR2 YYNGEE. V lost 9 bases to trimming and J lost 0 bases, with 15 bases between them. The CDR3 is CAIGARGVNTEAFF. The DNA for the CDR3 is TGTGCCATCGGAGCCAGGGGCGTGAACACTGAAGCTTTCTTT.

This clonotype has only one observation. This rearrangement joins TRBV7-9 to TRBJ2-3, with TRBD2 matching over 8 bases. V was pared by 5 bases and J by 1 base, with 8 bases of the junction left unmatched. Germline CDR1 is SEHNR and CDR2 is FQNEAQ (reference sequence). This CDR3 has 16 amino acids. The DNA for the CDR3 is TGTGCCAGCAGCCCAGGGCCGGGGGGGGGCACAGATACGCAGTATTTT. Translated, it gives CASSPGPGGGTDTQYF.

The V call is TRBV2, the J call TRBJ1-1; D unclear. V lost 4 bases, J lost 6 bases, and 9 bases lay in between. From germline, CDR1 is SNHLY and CDR2 FYNNEI. CDR3 length: 12 residues. The CDR3 spells CASSVSVAEAFF. The DNA of the CDR3 is TGTGCCAGCAGTGTTTCTGTGGCTGAAGCTTTCTTT.

The rearrangement uses TRBV7-2 and TRBJ1-2, with a weak D call TRBD1 (6 bases). This CDR3 is built from 13 residues. Germline CDR1 reads SGHTA; CDR2 reads FQGNSA. With 2 bases removed from V and 8 bases from J, the gap between germline ends came to 12 bases. CDR3 coding DNA: TGTGCCAGCAGCTTACACAGGGTGGACGGCTACACCTTC. Translated: CASSLHRVDGYTF.

Concerning this clonotype: No conserved phenylalanine or tryptophan ends this CDR3, so it is likely a read error. No DNA is shown, since the ends of the CDR3 on it are uncertain; the CDR3 is the one TCRdb lists. The chain couples TRBV12-3 or TRBV12-4 to TRBJ2-2; the listed D gene, TRBD2, was not tested against the DNA. Ends included, the CDR3 has 10 residues. This chain's CDR3 is CASSFGTSGG.

The chain employs TRBV6-5 and TRBJ2-7; TRBD2 might be the D (5 bases). Germline CDR1 reads MNHEY; CDR2 reads SVGAGI. The CDR3 is 16 residues long. V lost 0 bases and J 1 base, leaving 13 bases between the germline ends. The CDR3: CASSYSFGDRSYEQYF. CDR3 in DNA: TGTGCCAGCAGTTACTCTTTCGGGGATCGTTCCTACGAGCAGTACTTC.

With respect to this clonotype: Given the absence of the conserved phenylalanine or tryptophan at the CDR3 end, a read error is likely. The chain joins TRBV10-3 to TRBJ2-5, with 11 bases aligning to TRBD1. V lost 3 bases to trimming and J lost 3 bases; unmatched junction nucleotides: 6. The CDR3 runs to 16 residues. Germline assignment: CDR1 ENHRY and CDR2 SYGVKD. Here the CDR3 reads CAISDPGQGAKETQYV. The CDR3, as DNA: TGTGCCATCAGTGATCCAGGACAGGGGGCAAAAGAGACCCAGTACGTC.

This clonotype came up a few times. The chain carries TRBV15 and TRBJ1-1, with D possibly matching TRBD1 (5 bases). Trimming took off 0 bases at V and 0 bases at J, with 11 bases between the two ends. The CDR3 is made up of 16 amino acids. Germline CDR1 and CDR2: LNHNV and YYDKDF (reference sequence). CDR3 bases: TGTGCCACCAGCAGAGAACGGGACGGTATGAACACTGAAGCTTTCTTT. It translates to CATSRERDGMNTEAFF. Variable domain in full (rest from reference TRBV15 and TRBJ1-1): DAMVIQNPRYQVTQFGKPVTLSCSQTLNHNVMYWYQQKSSQAPKLLFHYYDKDFNNEADTPDNFQSRRPNTSFCFLDIRSPGLGDTAMYLCATSRERDGMNTEAFFGQGTRLTVV.